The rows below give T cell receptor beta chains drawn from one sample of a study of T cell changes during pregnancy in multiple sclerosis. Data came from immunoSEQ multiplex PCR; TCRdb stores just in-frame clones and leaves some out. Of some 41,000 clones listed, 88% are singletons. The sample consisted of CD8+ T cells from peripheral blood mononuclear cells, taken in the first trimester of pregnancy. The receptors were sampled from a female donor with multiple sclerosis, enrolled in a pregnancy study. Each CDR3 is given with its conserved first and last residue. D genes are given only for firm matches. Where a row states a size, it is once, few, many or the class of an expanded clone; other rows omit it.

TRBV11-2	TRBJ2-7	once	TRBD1	CASSQGGGSYEQYF	TGTGCCAGCAGCCAAGGGGGCGGGTCGTACGAGCAGTACTTC
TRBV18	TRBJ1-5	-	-	CASSEGRDQPQHF	TGTGCCAGCTCAGAGGGAAGAGATCAGCCCCAGCATTTT
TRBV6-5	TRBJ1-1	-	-	CAASSTGHTEAFF	TGTGCCGCGAGCTCAACAGGTCACACTGAAGCTTTCTTT
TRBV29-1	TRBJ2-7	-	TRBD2	CSVVSGDSYEQYF	TGCAGCGTTGTGAGCGGGGACTCCTACGAGCAGTACTTC
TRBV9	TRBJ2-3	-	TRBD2	CASSVSAGGLDTQYF	TGTGCCAGCAGCGTGTCAGCGGGGGGGCTTGATACGCAGTATTTT
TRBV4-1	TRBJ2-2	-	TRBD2	CASSQTRDYGELFF	TGCGCCAGCAGCCAGACTAGGGACTACGGGGAGCTGTTTTTT
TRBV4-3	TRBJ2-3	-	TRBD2	CASSQSGGATDTQYF	TGCGCCAGCAGCCAAAGCGGGGGGGCCACAGATACGCAGTATTTT
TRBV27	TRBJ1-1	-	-	CASSLYPGPNTEAFF	TGTGCCAGCAGTTTATATCCAGGGCCGAACACTGAAGCTTTCTTT
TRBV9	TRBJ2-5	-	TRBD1	CASSVDRGETQYF	TGTGCCAGCAGCGTAGACAGGGGTGAGACCCAGTACTTC
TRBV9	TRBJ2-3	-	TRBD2	CASSHTSGVRTDTQYF	TGTGCCAGCAGTCATACTAGCGGGGTGAGGACAGATACGCAGTATTTT
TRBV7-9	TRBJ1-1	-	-	CASSRTGTAGTEAFF	TGTGCCAGCAGCAGGACCGGGACCGCGGGGACTGAAGCTTTCTTT
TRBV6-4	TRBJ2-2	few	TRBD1	CASKDREAGELFF	TGTGCCAGCAAGGACAGGGAGGCCGGGGAGCTGTTTTTT
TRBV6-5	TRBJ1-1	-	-	CASSYERWTEAFF	TGTGCCAGCAGTTACGAGAGGTGGACTGAAGCTTTCTTT
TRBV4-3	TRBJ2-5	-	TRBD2	CASSPEGGTSGPETQYF	TGCGCCAGCAGCCCCGAGGGCGGGACTAGCGGCCCGGAGACCCAGTACTTC
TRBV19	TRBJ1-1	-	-	CASSMSAGLTEAFF	TGTGCCAGTAGTATGAGCGCAGGGCTAACTGAAGCTTTCTTT
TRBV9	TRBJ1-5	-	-	CASSPQPGVDNQPQHF	TGTGCCAGCAGCCCCCAACCAGGGGTTGACAATCAGCCCCAGCATTTT
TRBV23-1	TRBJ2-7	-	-	CASSQSRVLATYEQYF	TGCGCCAGCAGTCAATCCCGGGTGTTAGCCACCTACGAGCAGTACTTC
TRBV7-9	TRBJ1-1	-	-	CASSFLGDTEAFF	TGTGCCAGCAGCTTTTTGGGAGACACTGAAGCTTTCTTT
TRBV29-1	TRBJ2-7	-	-	CSVEVNRPYEQYF	TGCAGCGTTGAAGTGAACAGGCCCTACGAGCAGTACTTC
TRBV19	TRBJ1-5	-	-	CATTTSGNQPQHF	TGTGCCACCACAACTTCAGGAAATCAGCCCCAGCATTTT
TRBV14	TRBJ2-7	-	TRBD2	CASSPVGGGSSYEQYF	TGTGCCAGCAGCCCTGTCGGGGGGGGGAGCTCCTACGAGCAGTACTTC
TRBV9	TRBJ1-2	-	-	CASSGSGKGEAHYGYTF	TGTGCCAGCAGCGGTTCAGGGAAAGGGGAGGCTCACTATGGCTACACCTTC
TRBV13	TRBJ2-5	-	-	CASSSRGGRVRGQETQYF	TGTGCCAGCAGCTCGAGGGGGGGGAGAGTAAGGGGTCAAGAGACCCAGTACTTC
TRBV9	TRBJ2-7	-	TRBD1	CASSARTGQGIYEQYF	TGTGCCAGCAGCGCTCGGACGGGACAGGGTATCTACGAGCAGTACTTC